These 2 T cell receptor beta chains share one sample of origin, sequenced in a study of blood T cell repertoires in COVID-19. Data came from immunoSEQ multiplex PCR; TCRdb stores just in-frame clones and leaves some out. The data contain around 200,000 clones, more than 85% of them singletons. The sequencing input was peripheral blood. Every receptor here comes from a woman of 80 years or more in a cohort sampled during active or convalescent COVID-19.

V is TRBV4-2 and J is TRBJ1-2; maybe TRBD1 (6 bases). Trimming took 0 bases from V and 5 from J, leaving 13 bases between them. The CDR3 is 15 residues long. The V gene's germline CDR1 is LGHNA and CDR2 YNFKEQ. The CDR3 DNA reads as TGTGCCAGCAGCCAAGATCAGGGGAATACATATGGCTACACCTTC. Translated, it gives CASSQDQGNTYGYTF.

This chain connects TRBV18 to TRBJ1-2, with D possibly matching TRBD1 (6 bases). The CDR3 sequence is 13 residues long. Trimming took 4 bases from V and 6 from J, leaving 12 bases between them. In germline, CDR1 is KGHSH, CDR2 LQKENI. The CDR3 reads CASSLGRQDGYTF. In DNA form, the CDR3 reads TGTGCCAGCTCACTCGGGCGACAGGATGGCTACACCTTC.